The clone carrying this T cell receptor (beta chain) was seen only once. Its antigen is as yet unknown. This entry belongs to a study of T cell responses to AZD1222 COVID-19 vaccine. Study-wide context: Second doses that came at about 4 or about 12 weeks were put together.

Only in-frame clones appear in the TCRdb table, and some are missing; sequencing was by immunoSEQ multiplex PCR. The repertoire has tens of thousands of clones, 85% to 90% of them found once; the top ten carry around 8%. General observations from the study: The breadth and depth of Spike-specific TCRs increased once two AZD1222 doses had been given. Only five to seven AZD1222 recipients were seropositive at baseline.

Germline V gene data show CDR1 as MNHEY and CDR2 as SMNVEV (reference sequence). The length of the CDR3 is 15 residues. Trimming stripped 4 bases from V and 1 base from J, with 13 bases between. V usage is TRBV27 and J usage is TRBJ1-1; D ambiguous. The sample consisted of peripheral blood, taken on day 0 of AZD1222 vaccination. The TCR sequence derives from an adult in good health. In DNA form, the CDR3 reads TGTGCCAGCAGTTCATCATCGCGGGGGAACACTGAAGCTTTCTTT. It is translated as CASSSSSRGNTEAFF.